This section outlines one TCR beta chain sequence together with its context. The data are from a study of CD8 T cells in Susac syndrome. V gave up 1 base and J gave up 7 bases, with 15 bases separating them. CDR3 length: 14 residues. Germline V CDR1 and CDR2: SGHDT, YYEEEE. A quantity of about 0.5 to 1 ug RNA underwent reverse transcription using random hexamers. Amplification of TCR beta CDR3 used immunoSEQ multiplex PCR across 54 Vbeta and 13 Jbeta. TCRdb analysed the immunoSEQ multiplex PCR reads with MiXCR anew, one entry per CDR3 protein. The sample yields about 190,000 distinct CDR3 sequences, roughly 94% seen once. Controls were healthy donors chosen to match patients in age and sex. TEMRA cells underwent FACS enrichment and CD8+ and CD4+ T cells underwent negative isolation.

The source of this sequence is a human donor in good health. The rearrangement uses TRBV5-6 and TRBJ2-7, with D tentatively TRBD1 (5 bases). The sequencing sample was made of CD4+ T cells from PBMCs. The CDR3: CASSLRVRAREQYF. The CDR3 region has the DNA TGTGCCAGCAGCTTGCGCGTCAGGGCAAGGGAGCAGTACTTC.